This TCR beta chain stems from a study of beta chain features in type 1 diabetes. Per the germline V gene, CDR1 is SQVTM and CDR2 is ANQGSEA. Trimming took 2 bases from V and 2 from J, leaving 4 bases between them. The CDR3 loop spans 12 amino acids. Whole-study findings and limits: The study found moderately but significantly shorter TCRB CDR3s in all four CD4+ subsets of Type 1 diabetes patients.

The study reverse transcribed the entire isolated RNA, so it sequenced expressed TCRB transcripts. Profiling relied on immunoSEQ multiplex PCR, and the TCRdb table lists in-frame clones only, not all of them. The sample has about 700,000 clones; over 10% are singletons. In its sample, this clone was seen a few times. The antigen is undetermined. The clonotype comes from a man aged 18 to 30 with type 1 diabetes. Input material: naive CD4+ T cells from blood. The gene calls are TRBV29-1 and TRBJ1-3; D is ambiguous. CDR3 coding DNA: TGCAGCGTTGAAAAGCCTGGAAACACCATATATTTT. Translated: CSVEKPGNTIYF.